This TCR beta chain comes out of a study of cytomegalovirus exposure and HLA in healthy donors. The V gene's germline CDR1 is SGHVS and CDR2 FQNEAQ. V lost 5 bases to trimming and J lost 2 bases; unmatched junction nucleotides: 3. This CDR3 has 14 residues. About this clone: What it binds is unknown.

Use of 60 Vbeta and 13 Jbeta primers characterized the PCR. Sequencing used immunoSEQ multiplex PCR; TCRdb keeps in-frame clones, though not all of them. The table includes 90,000 to 110,000 clones, about four fifths detected once. Overall study findings and caveats: V- and J-gene trimming of TCR beta was linked (in a later analysis) to a missense DCLRE1C variant. The authors later found most CMV-associated TCR beta chains appeared HLA-restricted. The study recorded about 160 TCR beta chains that were cytomegalovirus-associated.

The receptor was derived from a man aged 35 to 55 in good health and CMV-seronegative. Sequencing used PBMCs. The chain is built from TRBV7-8 and TRBJ2-7, with 10 nucleotides matching TRBD2. CDR3 residues: CASSPLAGTYEQYF. The CDR3 DNA is TGTGCCAGCAGCCCACTAGCGGGAACCTACGAGCAGTACTTC.